The present entry profiles one T cell receptor beta chain with its context. As yet, its antigen is unknown. The junction shows a germline mismatch at one end, possibly a read error. For each extraction, RNA and DNA were obtained together from about 19-30 mg of unsorted bulk tissue. This CDR3 has 15 amino acids. These data originate in a study of tumor-infiltrating lymphocytes in primary liver carcinoma. Study-wide results and limits: Less overlap was seen in tumor-adjacent and tumor-blood pairs than in tumor region pairs. Blood had a significantly lower top-250-clone fraction than tumors did (p = 0.039).

Synthesis of TCR beta cDNA was carried out from 500 ng total RNA with a constant-region primer. Employing slightly modified ARM-PCR, three nested multiplex PCR rounds were run, and these gave rise to the TCR beta libraries. The study ran its first two PCR rounds for around 10 cycles each, using TRBV1-TRBV30 forward primers and a C-beta reverse primer. Each CDR3 protein is one row after TCRdb ran MiXCR on the multiplex PCR reads. This sample has approximately 23,000 distinct CDR3 sequences, with 65% to 85% found just once. Sequenced sample: liver tumor tissue from sampling region 2. Subset in this sample: tumor region T2, inferior pole. This chain joins TRBV12-3 or TRBV12-4 and TRBJ2-1; 11 bases match TRBD2. The receptor's source is a woman aged 25 to 39 with primary liver carcinoma and hepatitis B virus infection. CDR3 amino acids: CTSSLPGTSGLEQFF. In DNA, the CDR3 is TGCACCAGCAGCCTGCCCGGGACTAGCGGACTTGAGCAGTTCTTC.